Following are 27 T cell receptor beta chains from one sample sequenced in a study of OX40 agonist ivuxolimab in advanced cancers. Sequencing used immunoSEQ multiplex PCR; TCRdb keeps in-frame clones, though not all of them. This table holds about 61,000 clones, 86% found once. Sequenced here: CD4+ or CD8+ T cells sorted from blood, sampled in a trial of the OX40 agonist ivuxolimab. Receptors originate from an adult with an advanced solid tumor such as melanoma, head and neck, liver or kidney cancer.

The chain uses TRBV5-4 and TRBJ2-3; D is possibly TRBD2 (6 bases). The CDR3 extends over 16 amino acids. Trimming took 1 base from V and 0 from J, leaving 12 bases between them. Germline lookup yields CDR1 SGHNT and CDR2 YYREEE (reference sequence). This CDR3 reads CASSLSRGTSTDTQYF. Written as DNA, the CDR3 is TGTGCCAGCAGCTTGTCTCGAGGGACTAGCACAGATACGCAGTATTTT. Based on the CDR3 plus reference TRBV5-4 and TRBJ2-3, the full variable domain is ETGVTQSPTHLIKTRGQQVTLRCSSQSGHNTVSWYQQALGQGPQFIFQYYREEENGRGNFPPRFSGLQFPNYSSELNVNALELDDSALYLCASSLSRGTSTDTQYFGPGTRLTVL.

In this sample, this clone turned up once. The chain joins TRBV6-4 to TRBJ2-2; a possible D gene is TRBD1 (6 bases). Between the trimmed V and J ends, which lost 3 bases and 2 bases, there was a span of 13 bases. Germline V gives CDR1 MRHNA, CDR2 SNTAGT. The CDR3 is 16 residues long. This chain's CDR3 is CASSDQGSTNTGELFF. Here the CDR3 DNA reads TGTGCCAGCAGTGATCAGGGGAGTACTAACACCGGGGAGCTGTTTTTT.

The chain is built from TRBV5-1 and TRBJ1-2; perhaps TRBD1 as D (5 bases). Germline lookup yields CDR1 SGHRS and CDR2 YFSETQ. The germline V and J ends were trimmed by 4 bases and 2 bases, with 27 bases remaining between them. CDR3 length equals 19 residues. The CDR3 coding sequence is TGCGCCAGCAGCCACAGCCCCAATCGACAGCGACTCATAAACTATGGCTACACCTTC. Translation gives CASSHSPNRQRLINYGYTF. Complete variable domain (other parts from reference TRBV5-1 and TRBJ1-2): KAGVTQTPRYLIKTRGQQVTLSCSPISGHRSVSWYQQTPGQGLQFLFEYFSETQRNKGNFPGRFSGRQFSNSRSEMNVSTLELGDSALYLCASSHSPNRQRLINYGYTFGSGTRLTVV.

The chain joins TRBV6-6 to TRBJ2-7, with 8 bases lining up with TRBD1. Germline values: CDR1 MNHNY, CDR2 SVGAGI (reference sequence). V was pared by 5 bases and J by 5 bases, with 11 bases of the junction left unmatched. The CDR3 has 15 residues. CDR3 in amino acids: CASSDPAGTGNEQYF. As DNA, the CDR3 is TGTGCCAGCAGTGACCCAGCCGGGACAGGCAACGAGCAGTACTTC.

V is TRBV2 and J is TRBJ1-1; no clear D gene. The CDR3 covers 11 residues. Germline V lookup: CDR1 SNHLY, CDR2 FYNNEI. Trimming removed 6 bases at V and 7 bases at J, with 9 bases between. The CDR3 DNA reads TGTGCCAGCAGATCGGTCTTTGAAGCTTTCTTT. Translation: CASRSVFEAFF.

The chain uses TRBV18 and TRBJ1-4, with TRBD1 matching over 9 bases. J lost 4 bases, V lost 2 bases, and 5 bases had no gene match. The CDR3 totals 16 residues. Germline V gives CDR1 KGHSH, CDR2 LQKENI. CDR3 protein: CASSPMTGGNNEKLFF. In DNA form, the CDR3 reads TGTGCCAGCTCACCAATGACAGGGGGAAATAATGAAAAACTGTTTTTT.

This clone appeared once. The chain recombines TRBV10-3 with TRBJ1-1; 7 bases align to TRBD1. The germline gives CDR1 ENHRY, CDR2 SYGVKD. The junction had 11 bases not matched to a gene; V was cut back by 6 bases and J by 1 base. The CDR3 is 16 amino acids. In DNA, the CDR3 is TGTGCCATCAGCCGCTTAGGGGGCGCGGGGAACACTGAAGCTTTCTTT. This sequence encodes CAISRLGGAGNTEAFF.

The rearrangement joins TRBV19 to TRBJ1-3; 7 bases are a match to TRBD1. From germline, CDR1 is LNHDA and CDR2 SQIVND (reference sequence). The CDR3 is made up of 14 amino acids. V lost 4 bases to trimming and J lost 4 bases; unmatched junction nucleotides: 4. As DNA, the CDR3 is TGTGCCAGTAGTAGACAGGGTGGAGGAAACACCATATATTTT. Amino acids: CASSRQGGGNTIYF. Full variable domain (remainder filled in from reference TRBV19 and TRBJ1-3): DGGITQSPKYLFRKEGQNVTLSCEQNLNHDAMYWYRQDPGQGLRLIYYSQIVNDFQKGDIAEGYSVSREKKESFPLTVTSAQKNPTAFYLCASSRQGGGNTIYFGEGSWLTVV.

The chain recombines TRBV5-5 with TRBJ1-2; the match to TRBD1 covers 8 bases. This CDR3 is built from 14 residues. V was clipped by 1 base and J by 5 bases; unmatched bases: 4. Germline lookup yields CDR1 SGHKS and CDR2 YYEKEE (reference sequence). The DNA for the CDR3 is TGTGCCAGCAGCTTGAACAGGGGGGCATATGGCTACACCTTC. It yields the protein CASSLNRGAYGYTF.

This clone is a singleton in its sample. The rearrangement joins TRBV19 to TRBJ2-2; 9 nucleotides line up with TRBD2. CDR3 length: 16 amino acids. Trimming removed 1 base from V and 5 bases from J; junction bases left unmatched: 5. Germline V gives CDR1 LNHDA, CDR2 SQIVND (reference sequence). The CDR3 reads CASSIVGAGGTGELFF. CDR3 bases: TGTGCCAGTAGTATAGTAGGAGCGGGGGGAACCGGGGAGCTGTTTTTT.

The chain is built from TRBV5-6 and TRBJ1-5; 7 nucleotides agree with TRBD1. The germline gives CDR1 SGHDT, CDR2 YYEEEE. J gave up 4 bases and V 2 bases, and 6 bases lay outside the gene matches. This CDR3 spans 15 amino acids. The CDR3: CASSLRQGPNQPQHF. In nucleotides, the CDR3 is TGTGCCAGCAGCTTAAGACAGGGACCAAATCAGCCCCAGCATTTT. The entire variable domain, with the rest obtained from reference TRBV5-6 and TRBJ1-5, is as follows: DAGVTQSPTHLIKTRGQQVTLRCSPKSGHDTVSWYQQALGQGPQFIFQYYEEEERQRGNFPDRFSGHQFPNYSSELNVNALLLGDSALYLCASSLRQGPNQPQHFGDGTRLSIL.

The chain has TRBV6-1 and TRBJ1-6, with 10 bases matching TRBD1. The germline gives CDR1 MNHNS, CDR2 SASEGT. J lost 4 bases, V lost 4 bases, and 4 bases had no gene match. This CDR3 is 16 amino acids long. The CDR3 DNA follows: TGTGCCAGCAGTGGACAGGGGGCCTTTTATAATTCACCCCTCCACTTT. It specifies CASSGQGAFYNSPLHF.

The chain couples TRBV27 to TRBJ2-5; 9 bases map to TRBD1. Trimming at V came to 6 bases and at J to 5 bases, leaving 7 bases not matched to a gene. Germline V gives CDR1 MNHEY, CDR2 SMNVEV (reference sequence). This CDR3 is built from 14 residues. Here the CDR3 DNA reads TGTGCCAGCAGGAAGGGACAGGGCGTGGAGACCCAGTACTTC. It specifies CASRKGQGVETQYF.

The rearrangement links TRBV6-5 to TRBJ1-4; D unclear. Germline lookup yields CDR1 MNHEY and CDR2 SVGAGI. Trimming took 0 bases from V and 6 from J, leaving 11 bases between them. This CDR3 region has 15 residues. This CDR3 is CASSYSEGSHEKLFF. CDR3 nucleotide sequence: TGTGCCAGCAGTTACTCAGAGGGTTCGCATGAAAAACTGTTTTTT.

The V call is TRBV5-1, the J call TRBJ1-4, with 7 bases fitting TRBD1. V lost 4 bases and J lost 8; bases outside the gene matches: 8. From germline, CDR1 is SGHRS and CDR2 YFSETQ. CDR3 length: 14 amino acids. CDR3 bases: TGCGCCAGCAGCCCAGGACAGGTTCGGGAAAAACTGTTTTTT. It is translated as CASSPGQVREKLFF.

The chain couples TRBV18 to TRBJ2-7; D call uncertain. The germline V gene encodes CDR1 KGHSH and CDR2 LQKENI. Trimming stripped 3 bases from V and 1 base from J, with 7 bases between. This CDR3 region has 13 residues. DNA of the CDR3: TGTGCCAGCTCACCCGGGTCATCCTACGAGCAGTACTTC. Protein sequence: CASSPGSSYEQYF.

This chain links TRBV5-6 with TRBJ2-7; a possible D gene is TRBD1 (5 bases). The germline gives CDR1 SGHDT, CDR2 YYEEEE. This CDR3 spans 13 amino acids. V was pared by 4 bases and J by 2 bases, with 10 bases between. The CDR3: CASSQGLTYEQYF. Written as DNA, the CDR3 is TGTGCCAGCAGCCAGGGATTAACCTACGAGCAGTACTTC.

This clone was seen only once. The rearrangement uses TRBV5-1 and TRBJ1-1; D gene uncertain. The CDR3 has 15 residues. Trimming stripped 1 base from V and 0 bases from J, with 10 bases between. CDR1 SGHRS and CDR2 YFSETQ come from the germline V gene. CDR3 nucleotides: TGCGCCAGCAGCTTGTTAGCGTCTTTGAACACTGAAGCTTTCTTT. This sequence encodes CASSLLASLNTEAFF.

The rearrangement joins TRBV12-5 to TRBJ2-1, with unresolved D. V lost 7 bases and J lost 1, with 14 bases in between. CDR3 length: 15 amino acids. Germline V gene data show CDR1 as LGHNT and CDR2 as FRNRAP. In nucleotides, the CDR3 is TGTGCTAGTGCCATGGACCTCCAATCCTACAATGAGCAGTTCTTC. This gives the protein CASAMDLQSYNEQFF. Drawing the rest from reference TRBV12-5 and TRBJ2-1, the complete variable domain is DARVTQTPRHKVTEMGQEVTMRCQPILGHNTVFWYRQTMMQGLELLAYFRNRAPLDDSGMPKDRFSAEMPDATLATLKIQPSEPRDSAVYFCASAMDLQSYNEQFFGPGTRLTVL.

The chain joins TRBV6-1 to TRBJ1-3, with no clear D. V gave up 0 bases and J gave up 0 bases, with 15 bases separating them. CDR3 length: 18 amino acids. Germline CDR1 and CDR2: MNHNS and SASEGT. The CDR3 reads CASSEAPPQAASGNTIYF. The CDR3 nucleotides are TGTGCCAGCAGTGAAGCACCCCCCCAGGCGGCCTCTGGAAACACCATATATTTT.

The J gene is TRBJ2-6, the V gene TRBV4-1; D unresolved. Germline lookup yields CDR1 MGHRA and CDR2 YSYEKL. Trimming shortened V by 5 bases and J by 2 bases, and 16 bases separated the two germline ends. The CDR3 totals 17 residues. This CDR3 is CASSVPQAVTGANVLTF. In nucleotides, the CDR3 is TGCGCCAGCAGCGTACCTCAGGCCGTTACTGGGGCCAACGTCCTGACTTTC.

The chain joins TRBV5-1 to TRBJ1-2, with TRBD1 as a possible D gene (6 bases). Trimming pared 3 bases from V and 8 bases from J, leaving 17 bases between. The CDR3 has 14 residues. The germline V gene encodes CDR1 SGHRS and CDR2 YFSETQ. CDR3 in amino acids: CASSWEWGAGGYTF. The CDR3 DNA is TGCGCCAGCAGCTGGGAATGGGGGGCAGGAGGCTACACCTTC.

The chain uses TRBV5-1 and TRBJ1-1; tentatively, D is TRBD1 (5 bases). In germline, CDR1 is SGHRS, CDR2 YFSETQ. This CDR3 has 17 amino acids. Trimming took off 0 bases at V and 1 base at J, with 16 bases between the two ends. CDR3 region: CASSLGVGQGWNTEAFF. DNA for the CDR3: TGCGCCAGCAGCTTGGGGGTCGGGCAGGGTTGGAACACTGAAGCTTTCTTT.

V and J are TRBV29-1 and TRBJ1-2; 8 nucleotides match TRBD1. The trim removed 0 bases at V and 2 bases at J, leaving 11 bases unmatched. CDR1 is SQVTM and CDR2 is ANQGSEA in the germline V gene. The CDR3 has 17 amino acids. CDR3 region: CSVEDRGRGQMNYGYTF. CDR3 nucleotide sequence: TGCAGCGTTGAAGATCGGGGCAGGGGGCAAATGAACTATGGCTACACCTTC.

The V and J genes are TRBV6-1 and TRBJ2-1; D may be TRBD1 or TRBD2 (6 bases each). The CDR3 is 14 amino acids. The ends were cut back, 7 bases at V and 5 bases at J, with 15 bases in the middle. From germline, CDR1 is MNHNS and CDR2 SASEGT. The CDR3 reads CASIIGGGNNEQFF. CDR3 coding DNA: TGTGCCAGCATCATCGGGGGCGGTAACAATGAGCAGTTCTTC.

The table lists this clone with a few counts. The chain has TRBV2 and TRBJ1-4; D gene uncertain. The ends were cut back, 3 bases at V and 8 bases at J, with 16 bases in the middle. CDR3 size: 15 residues. Germline V gives CDR1 SNHLY, CDR2 FYNNEI. CDR3 in DNA: TGTGCCAGCAGTGATGGTCTGTTCACGGGAGAAAAACTGTTTTTT. Amino acid sequence: CASSDGLFTGEKLFF.

This chain links TRBV19 with TRBJ2-5; D perhaps matches TRBD2 (5 bases). CDR3 size: 14 residues. V was shortened by 6 bases and J by 2 bases, with 13 bases between the two germline ends. Germline CDR1 is LNHDA and CDR2 is SQIVND (reference sequence). CDR3 region: CASSPLGVQETQYF. In nucleotides, the CDR3 is TGTGCCAGTAGCCCACTGGGAGTACAAGAGACCCAGTACTTC.